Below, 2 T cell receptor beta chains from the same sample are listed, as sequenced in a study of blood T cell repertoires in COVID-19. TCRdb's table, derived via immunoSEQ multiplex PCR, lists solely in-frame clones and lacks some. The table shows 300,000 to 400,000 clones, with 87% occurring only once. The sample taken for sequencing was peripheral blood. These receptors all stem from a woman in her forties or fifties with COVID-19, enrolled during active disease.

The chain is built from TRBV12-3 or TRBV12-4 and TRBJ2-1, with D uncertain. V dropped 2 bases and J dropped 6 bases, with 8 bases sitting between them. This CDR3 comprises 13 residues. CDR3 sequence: CASSLSGTNEQFF. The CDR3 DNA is TGTGCCAGCAGTTTATCGGGTACCAATGAGCAGTTCTTC.

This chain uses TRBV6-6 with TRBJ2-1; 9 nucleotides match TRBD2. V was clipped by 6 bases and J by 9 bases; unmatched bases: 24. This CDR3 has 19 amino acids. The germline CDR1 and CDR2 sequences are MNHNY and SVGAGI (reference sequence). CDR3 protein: CASSRRILAGTPRDTEQFF. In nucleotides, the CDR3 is TGTGCCAGCAGCCGAAGGATCCTAGCGGGAACCCCACGGGACACTGAGCAGTTCTTC.